This TCR beta chain came from a study of control samples from healthy donors and cancer patients. In germline, CDR1 is SNHLY, CDR2 FYNNEI. The CDR3 loop spans 14 amino acids. Trimming took 7 bases from V and 2 from J; bases not matched to a gene: 6. Generated by immunoSEQ multiplex PCR, the TCRdb table keeps only in-frame clones and is missing some. The profile shows under 80,000 clones, approximately 94% of them singletons. The TCR originated in a woman between 40 and 50 years old with lung cancer. Sequenced material: PBMCs. The chain uses TRBV2 and TRBJ2-5; 8 nucleotides align to TRBD1. The DNA of the CDR3 is TGTGCCAGCACCTCCGGGACAGGTCAAGAGACCCAGTACTTC. This codes for CASTSGTGQETQYF.